This entry concerns a single TCR beta chain. Its target is not known. Per the study methods: Filtering differed since immunoSEQ provided only junctions, with no quality scores. This table comes from immunoSEQ multiplex PCR, and its TCRdb copy is limited to in-frame clones, with some not included. V and J calls and clone size come straight from that table; D and trimming were deduced from the DNA. Among about 2.4 million clones listed, roughly 93% were seen once. Trimming stripped 4 bases from V and 3 bases from J, with 16 bases between. The CDR3 has 16 residues. Germline CDR1 reads MGHRA; CDR2 reads YSYEKL. The data belong to a study of shared clonotypes between healthy human individuals. Study observations and caveats: Shared clonotypes: 4.5% to 5% naive CD4, roughly 4% naive CD8, 2.3% memory CD4, over 0.3% memory CD8.

Adult donors, all healthy and HIV-negative, had no recent acute infections or vaccinations. Researchers partitioned CD4+ cells into CD45RA+ naive and CD45RA-negative memory subsets. Sequenced material: naive CD4+ T cells from PBMCs. Regarding subset: CD45RA+ positively selected. This receptor was identified in a man aged 18-30 years in good health. Some clones in this sample may be carry-over from other donors' samples. The chain is built from TRBV4-1 and TRBJ1-5, with D maybe TRBD1 (6 bases). This CDR3 reads CASSLRKGVLNQPQHF. CDR3 sequence (DNA): TGCGCCAGCAGCCTGAGGAAGGGGGTCCTCAATCAGCCCCAGCATTTT.